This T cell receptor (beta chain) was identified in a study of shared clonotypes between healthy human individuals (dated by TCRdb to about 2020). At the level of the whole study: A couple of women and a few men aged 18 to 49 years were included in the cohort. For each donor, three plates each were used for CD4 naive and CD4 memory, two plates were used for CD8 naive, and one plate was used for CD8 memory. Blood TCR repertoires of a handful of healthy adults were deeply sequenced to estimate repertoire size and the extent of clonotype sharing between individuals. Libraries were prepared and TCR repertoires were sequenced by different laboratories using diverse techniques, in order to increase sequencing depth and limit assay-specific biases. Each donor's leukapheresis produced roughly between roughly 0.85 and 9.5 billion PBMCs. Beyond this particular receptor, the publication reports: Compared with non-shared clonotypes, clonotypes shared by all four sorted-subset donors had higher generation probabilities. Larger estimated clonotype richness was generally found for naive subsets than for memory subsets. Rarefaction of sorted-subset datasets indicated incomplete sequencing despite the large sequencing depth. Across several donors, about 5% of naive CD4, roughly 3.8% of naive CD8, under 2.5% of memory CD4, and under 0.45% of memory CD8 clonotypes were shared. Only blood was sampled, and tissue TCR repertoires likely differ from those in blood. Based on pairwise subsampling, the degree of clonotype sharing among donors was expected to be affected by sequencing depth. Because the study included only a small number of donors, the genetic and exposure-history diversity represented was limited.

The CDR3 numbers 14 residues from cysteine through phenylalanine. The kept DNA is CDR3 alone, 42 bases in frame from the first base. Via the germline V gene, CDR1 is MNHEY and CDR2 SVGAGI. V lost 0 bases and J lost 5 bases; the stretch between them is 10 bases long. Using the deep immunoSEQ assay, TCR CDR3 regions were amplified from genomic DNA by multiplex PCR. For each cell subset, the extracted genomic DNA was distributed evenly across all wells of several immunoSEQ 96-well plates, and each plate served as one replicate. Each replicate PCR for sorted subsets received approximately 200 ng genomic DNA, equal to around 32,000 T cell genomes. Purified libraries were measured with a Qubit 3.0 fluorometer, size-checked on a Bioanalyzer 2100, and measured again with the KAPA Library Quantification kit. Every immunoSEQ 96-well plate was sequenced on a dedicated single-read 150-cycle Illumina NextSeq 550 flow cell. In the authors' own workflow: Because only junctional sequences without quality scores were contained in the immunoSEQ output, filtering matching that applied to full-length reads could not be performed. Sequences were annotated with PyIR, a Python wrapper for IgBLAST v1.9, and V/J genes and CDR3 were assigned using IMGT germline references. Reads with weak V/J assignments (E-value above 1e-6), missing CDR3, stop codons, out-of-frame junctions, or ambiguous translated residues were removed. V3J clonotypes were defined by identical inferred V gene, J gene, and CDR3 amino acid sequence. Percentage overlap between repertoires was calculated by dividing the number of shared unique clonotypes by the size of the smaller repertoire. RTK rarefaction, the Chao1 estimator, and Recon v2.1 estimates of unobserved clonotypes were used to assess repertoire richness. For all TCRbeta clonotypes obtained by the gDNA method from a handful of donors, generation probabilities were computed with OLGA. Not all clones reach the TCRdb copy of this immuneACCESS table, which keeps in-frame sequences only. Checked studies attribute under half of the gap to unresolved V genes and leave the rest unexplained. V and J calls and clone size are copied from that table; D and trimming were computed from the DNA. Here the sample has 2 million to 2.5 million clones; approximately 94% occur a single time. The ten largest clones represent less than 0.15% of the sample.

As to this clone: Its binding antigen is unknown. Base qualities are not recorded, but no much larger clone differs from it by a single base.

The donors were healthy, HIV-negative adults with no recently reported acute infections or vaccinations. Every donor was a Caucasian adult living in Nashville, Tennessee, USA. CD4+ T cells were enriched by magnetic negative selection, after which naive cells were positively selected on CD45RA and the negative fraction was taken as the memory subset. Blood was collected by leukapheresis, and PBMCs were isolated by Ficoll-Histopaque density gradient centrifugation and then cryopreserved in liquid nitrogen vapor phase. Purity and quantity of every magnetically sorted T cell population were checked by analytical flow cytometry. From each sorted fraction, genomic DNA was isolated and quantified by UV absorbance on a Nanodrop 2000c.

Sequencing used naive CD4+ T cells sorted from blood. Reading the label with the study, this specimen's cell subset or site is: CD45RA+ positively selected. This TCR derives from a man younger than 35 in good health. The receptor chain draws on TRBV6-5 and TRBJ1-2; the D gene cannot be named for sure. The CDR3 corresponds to CASSYSRSFYGYTF. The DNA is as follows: TGTGCCAGCAGTTACTCTAGGAGTTTTTATGGCTACACCTTC.